This T cell receptor beta chain stems from a study of blood T cell repertoires in COVID-19. Trimming removed 5 bases at V and 3 bases at J, with 8 bases between. The CDR3 consists of 12 residues. Germline-derived CDR1 and CDR2 are SGHNT and YYREEE (reference sequence). Sequencing was performed with immunoSEQ multiplex PCR; in TCRdb, only in-frame clones are kept and a portion is missing. The data contain some 330,000 clones, roughly 90% of them singletons. The TCR sequence derives from a woman aged 30 to 39 who had recovered from COVID-19. The sequencing input was PBMCs or T cells enriched from blood (not recorded which). The chain combines TRBV5-4 with TRBJ1-1; possibly TRBD1 for D (5 bases). CDR3 residues: CASRTRDTEAFF. As DNA, the CDR3 is TGTGCCAGCAGAACCAGGGACACTGAAGCTTTCTTT.